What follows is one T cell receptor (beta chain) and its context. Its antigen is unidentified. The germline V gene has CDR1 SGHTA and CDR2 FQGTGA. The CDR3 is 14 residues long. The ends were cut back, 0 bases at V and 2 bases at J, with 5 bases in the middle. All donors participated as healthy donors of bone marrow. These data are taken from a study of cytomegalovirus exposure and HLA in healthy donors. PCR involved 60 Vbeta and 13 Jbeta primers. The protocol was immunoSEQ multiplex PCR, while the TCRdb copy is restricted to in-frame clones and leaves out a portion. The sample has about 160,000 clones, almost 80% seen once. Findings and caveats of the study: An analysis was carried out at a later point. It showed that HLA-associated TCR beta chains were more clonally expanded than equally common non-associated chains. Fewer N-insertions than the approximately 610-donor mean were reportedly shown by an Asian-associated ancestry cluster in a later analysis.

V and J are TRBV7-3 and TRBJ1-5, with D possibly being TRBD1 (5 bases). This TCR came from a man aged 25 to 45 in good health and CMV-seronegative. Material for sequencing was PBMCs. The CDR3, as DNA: TGTGCCAGCAGCTTAACAGGGGGCAATCAGCCCCAGCATTTT. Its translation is CASSLTGGNQPQHF.